This TCR beta chain was recovered during a study of CXCR3-negative and CXCR3-positive naive CD8 T cells. As for the study in general: About 140 million TRB reads were obtained overall (about 1.5 +/- 0.3 million per library). Broader study findings: Expression of CXCR3 was partially reduced after cryopreservation, and fresh PBMCs were used in most assays. In naive cells, CXCR3-negative and CXCR3-positive subsets had similar TRBV-TRBJ usage; memory cells differed. Both naive subsets showed comparably high diversity, and memory CD8+ cells showed much lower diversity.

In the case of this clonotype: No antigen is known for it.

Germline V CDR1 and CDR2: SGHDN, FVKESK. The CDR3 runs 17 residues. The libraries of TRB cDNA were prepared using 5' RACE with UMI labels. TCRdb reworked the 5' RACE reads into one entry per CDR3 protein, no DNA. Its clone listing holds 84,000 or so distinct CDR3 sequences. This chain joins TRBV14 and TRBJ2-3. What was sequenced was naive CXCR3- CD8+ T cells from blood. Noted subset: CD45RO-CCR7+CD27+CD95- naive CD8+ T cells lacking CXCR3 (TNR3-). This clonotype was obtained from a human donor in good health. Some clones in this sample may be carry-over from other donors' samples. The CDR3 spells CASSQDPVQSSNPTQYF. Complete variable domain (other parts from reference TRBV14 and TRBJ2-3): EAGVTQFPSHSVIEKGQTVTLRCDPISGHDNLYWYRRVMGKEIKFLLHFVKESKQDESGMPNNRFLAERTGGTYSTLKVQPAELEDSGVYFCASSQDPVQSSNPTQYFGPGTRLTVL.